This entry features one T cell receptor (beta chain) sequence. Antigen unknown. The sample belongs to a study of cytomegalovirus exposure and HLA in healthy donors. Whole-study findings and limits: High sensitivity and specificity were reportedly achieved when the classifier diagnosed cytomegalovirus status. It was confirmed in vitro that a few of the CMV-associated chains were specific for CMV antigens.

This PCR relied on a set of 60 Vbeta primers and 13 Jbeta primers. Method: immunoSEQ multiplex PCR; TCRdb's copy keeps in-frame clones and lacks some. The sample has about 200,000 clones; more than 9.5% are singletons. This CDR3 is 15 amino acids long. Trimming removed 2 bases at V and 3 bases at J, with 13 bases between. Germline loops: CDR1 LGHNA, CDR2 YNFKEQ. The origin of this receptor is a man aged 50 or older in good health and CMV-seropositive. The sample comprised PBMCs. The chain joins TRBV4-2 to TRBJ1-2, with D uncertain. The CDR3 loop reads CASSQREGGDYGYTF. The CDR3 nucleotides read TGTGCCAGCAGCCAAAGGGAGGGTGGGGACTATGGCTACACCTTC.